A selection of T cell receptor beta chains follows, all from one sample in a study of T-cell memory formation after mild COVID-19. TCRdb passed the 5' RACE reads through MiXCR, listing each CDR3 protein once. The table shows more than 100,000 distinct CDR3 sequences, with 17% occurring only once. The material sequenced was PBMCs or a T cell subset sorted from them (not recorded which). The receptors were sampled from a man aged 18 to 29 who had mild COVID-19 (a few samples of this study predate the infection). Cell type and time point are not known. Each CDR3 is given with its conserved first and last residue. Fields, in order: CDR3 protein, CDR3 DNA, clone size, V gene, D gene, J gene. A D gene is named only where the DNA matches it firmly. The size field is filled for only some rows; it gives once, few, many or a size class.

CDR3 protein: CASRSTGTGGEKLFF; CDR3 DNA: TGTGCCAGCAGATCGACCGGGACAGGCGGTGAAAAACTGTTTTTT; clone size: -; V gene: TRBV28; D gene: TRBD1; J gene: TRBJ1-4
CDR3 protein: CASSPGFSTDTQYF; CDR3 DNA: TGTGCCAGCAGCCCCGGGTTTAGCACAGATACGCAGTATTTT; clone size: few; V gene: TRBV7-2; D gene: -; J gene: TRBJ2-3
CDR3 protein: CASSPPRTAGTMNTEAFF; CDR3 DNA: TGCGCCAGCAGCCCCCCTCGGACCGCGGGAACCATGAACACTGAAGCTTTCTTT; clone size: few; V gene: TRBV5-1; D gene: -; J gene: TRBJ1-1
CDR3 protein: CASSNGATDTQYF; CDR3 DNA: TGCGCCAGCAGCAACGGGGCCACAGATACGCAGTATTTT; clone size: few; V gene: TRBV4-3; D gene: -; J gene: TRBJ2-3
CDR3 protein: CASSLTGYYEKLFF; CDR3 DNA: TGTGCCAGCAGCTTGACAGGGTACTACGAAAAACTGTTTTTT; clone size: few; V gene: TRBV3-1; D gene: TRBD1; J gene: TRBJ1-4
CDR3 protein: CASSPNGLAGVHSSTDTQYF; CDR3 DNA: TGTGCCAGCAGCCCCAACGGACTAGCGGGGGTTCACTCTAGCACAGATACGCAGTATTTT; clone size: few; V gene: TRBV4-2; D gene: TRBD2; J gene: TRBJ2-3
CDR3 protein: CASSQGLEQPQHF; CDR3 DNA: TGCGCCAGCAGCCAAGGGTTGGAGCAGCCCCAGCATTTT; clone size: few; V gene: TRBV4-1; D gene: -; J gene: TRBJ1-5
CDR3 protein: CASSLTRDNQETQYF; CDR3 DNA: TGTGCCAGCAGCCTCACCCGGGACAACCAAGAGACCCAGTACTTC; clone size: few; V gene: TRBV7-3; D gene: -; J gene: TRBJ2-5
CDR3 protein: CSANYGYTF; CDR3 DNA: TGCAGTGCTAACTATGGCTACACCTTC; clone size: -; V gene: TRBV20-1; D gene: -; J gene: TRBJ1-2
CDR3 protein: CASSVQGNTQYF; CDR3 DNA: TGTGCCAGCAGCGTACAGGGGAATACGCAGTATTTT; clone size: -; V gene: TRBV9; D gene: -; J gene: TRBJ2-3
CDR3 protein: CSVATLSGSGTEAFF; CDR3 DNA: TGCAGCGTTGCAACCTTGTCAGGGTCGGGCACTGAAGCTTTCTTT; clone size: -; V gene: TRBV29-1; D gene: -; J gene: TRBJ1-1
CDR3 protein: CAISEGEVMNTEAFF; CDR3 DNA: TGTGCCATCAGTGAAGGGGAGGTCATGAACACTGAAGCTTTCTTT; clone size: -; V gene: TRBV10-3; D gene: -; J gene: TRBJ1-1
CDR3 protein: CASSLSNEKLFF; CDR3 DNA: TGTGCCAGCAGCTTAAGTAATGAAAAACTGTTTTTT; clone size: few; V gene: TRBV5-6; D gene: -; J gene: TRBJ1-4
CDR3 protein: CASSPNPGFYGYTF; CDR3 DNA: TGTGCCAGCAGCCCCAACCCGGGGTTCTATGGCTACACCTTC; clone size: -; V gene: TRBV7-3; D gene: -; J gene: TRBJ1-2
CDR3 protein: CASSLVGPNTEAFF; CDR3 DNA: TGTGCCAGCAGTTTAGTGGGGCCGAACACTGAAGCTTTCTTT; clone size: few; V gene: TRBV12-3/TRBV12-4; D gene: -; J gene: TRBJ1-1
CDR3 protein: CASSLPQGFETQYF; CDR3 DNA: TGTGCCAGCAGTTTGCCCCAGGGGTTTGAGACCCAGTACTTC; clone size: -; V gene: TRBV12-3/TRBV12-4; D gene: -; J gene: TRBJ2-5
CDR3 protein: CASSVQVPPRDGANVLTF; CDR3 DNA: TGTGCCAGCAGCGTACAGGTCCCTCCACGGGATGGGGCCAACGTCCTGACTTTC; clone size: few; V gene: TRBV9; D gene: -; J gene: TRBJ2-6
CDR3 protein: CASTPTDTQYF; CDR3 DNA: TGTGCCAGCACCCCCACAGATACGCAGTATTTT; clone size: few; V gene: TRBV7-9; D gene: -; J gene: TRBJ2-3
CDR3 protein: CASSHGTANYGYTF; CDR3 DNA: TGTGCCAGCAGTCACGGGACGGCTAACTATGGCTACACCTTC; clone size: few; V gene: TRBV12-3/TRBV12-4; D gene: -; J gene: TRBJ1-2
CDR3 protein: CAISVAGGNTEAFF; CDR3 DNA: TGTGCCATCAGTGTGGCAGGGGGGAACACTGAAGCTTTCTTT; clone size: few; V gene: TRBV10-3; D gene: TRBD1; J gene: TRBJ1-1
CDR3 protein: CSALGGKAFF; CDR3 DNA: TGCAGTGCCCTAGGAGGGAAAGCTTTCTTT; clone size: -; V gene: TRBV20-1; D gene: -; J gene: TRBJ1-1
CDR3 protein: CASSYKGDSLLYEQYF; CDR3 DNA: TGTGCCAGCAGTTATAAAGGGGACTCTTTACTGTACGAGCAGTACTTC; clone size: few; V gene: TRBV12-3/TRBV12-4; D gene: -; J gene: TRBJ2-7
CDR3 protein: CASSPRYNEQFF; CDR3 DNA: TGTGCCAGCAGCCCTCGCTACAATGAGCAGTTCTTC; clone size: few; V gene: TRBV3-1; D gene: -; J gene: TRBJ2-1
CDR3 protein: CASSPLDRDYEQYF; CDR3 DNA: TGTGCCAGCTCACCACTGGACAGGGATTACGAGCAGTACTTC; clone size: -; V gene: TRBV18; D gene: TRBD1; J gene: TRBJ2-7
CDR3 protein: CASSWTGGTGELFF; CDR3 DNA: TGTGCCAGCAGTTGGACAGGGGGCACCGGGGAGCTGTTTTTT; clone size: -; V gene: TRBV2; D gene: TRBD1; J gene: TRBJ2-2
CDR3 protein: CASSLSPAADTIYF; CDR3 DNA: TGTGCCAGCAGCTTATCGCCGGCGGCGGACACCATATATTTT; clone size: -; V gene: TRBV7-2; D gene: -; J gene: TRBJ1-3
CDR3 protein: CASSTRQGRTETQYF; CDR3 DNA: TGTGCCAGCAGCACCAGACAGGGGCGGACAGAGACCCAGTACTTC; clone size: few; V gene: TRBV6-2/TRBV6-3; D gene: TRBD1; J gene: TRBJ2-5
CDR3 protein: CASSRGAGAAYEQYF; CDR3 DNA: TGTGCCAGCTCACGCGGGGCAGGGGCTGCCTACGAGCAGTACTTC; clone size: -; V gene: TRBV7-9; D gene: -; J gene: TRBJ2-7
CDR3 protein: CATEGTANTGELFF; CDR3 DNA: TGTGCCACCGAAGGGACGGCGAACACCGGGGAGCTGTTTTTT; clone size: few; V gene: TRBV24-1; D gene: -; J gene: TRBJ2-2
CDR3 protein: CASSQGGKFAQYF; CDR3 DNA: TGTGCCAGCAGTCAGGGAGGCAAGTTCGCCCAGTACTTC; clone size: -; V gene: TRBV28; D gene: -; J gene: TRBJ2-5
CDR3 protein: CASSGEGSGQPQHF; CDR3 DNA: TGTGCCAGCAGCGGAGAGGGATCAGGGCAGCCCCAGCATTTT; clone size: once; V gene: TRBV9; D gene: -; J gene: TRBJ1-5
CDR3 protein: CASSPRRGTSHTDTQYF; CDR3 DNA: TGTGCCAGCAGCCCGCGTAGGGGGACTAGCCACACAGATACGCAGTATTTT; clone size: -; V gene: TRBV9; D gene: TRBD2; J gene: TRBJ2-3
CDR3 protein: CASSLHRKSSYEQYF; CDR3 DNA: TGTGCCAGCAGTTTACACCGGAAATCCTCCTACGAGCAGTACTTC; clone size: few; V gene: TRBV12-3/TRBV12-4; D gene: -; J gene: TRBJ2-7
CDR3 protein: CASSPGHRLYSNQPQHF; CDR3 DNA: TGCGCCAGCAGCCCGGGACACAGGCTCTATAGCAATCAGCCCCAGCATTTT; clone size: -; V gene: TRBV4-1; D gene: -; J gene: TRBJ1-5
CDR3 protein: CASSLSGAGVWTDTQYF; CDR3 DNA: TGTGCCAGCAGTTTATCGGGGGCGGGGGTCTGGACAGATACGCAGTATTTT; clone size: many; V gene: TRBV28; D gene: -; J gene: TRBJ2-3
CDR3 protein: CASSLTGDTGYTF; CDR3 DNA: TGCGCCAGCAGCTTGACAGGGGATACTGGCTACACCTTC; clone size: few; V gene: TRBV5-1; D gene: TRBD1; J gene: TRBJ1-2
CDR3 protein: CSARDGLRFNSNQPQHF; CDR3 DNA: TGCAGTGCTAGAGACGGACTCAGGTTCAATAGCAATCAGCCCCAGCATTTT; clone size: -; V gene: TRBV20-1; D gene: -; J gene: TRBJ1-5